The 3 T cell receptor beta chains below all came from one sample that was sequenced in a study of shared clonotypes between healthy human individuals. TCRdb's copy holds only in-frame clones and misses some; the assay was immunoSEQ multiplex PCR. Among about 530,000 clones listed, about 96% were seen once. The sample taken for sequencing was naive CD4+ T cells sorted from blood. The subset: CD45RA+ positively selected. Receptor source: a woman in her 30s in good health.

This chain's CDR3 is CASSSRLLGGNTIYF. In nucleotides, the CDR3 is TGTGCCAGCAGCTCCCGACTTCTGGGGGGAAACACCATATATTTT. The chain joins TRBV5-5 to TRBJ1-3; no clear D gene. V was clipped by 3 bases and J by 4 bases, with 14 bases between them. CDR3 length: 15 amino acids. The germline CDR1 and CDR2 sequences are SGHKS and YYEKEE (reference sequence).

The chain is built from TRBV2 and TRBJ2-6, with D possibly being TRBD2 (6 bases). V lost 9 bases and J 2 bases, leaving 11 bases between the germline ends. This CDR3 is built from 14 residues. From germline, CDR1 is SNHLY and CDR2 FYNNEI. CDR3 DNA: TGTGCCAGTGAGTGGGGGGCTGGGGCCAACGTCCTGACTTTC. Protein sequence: CASEWGAGANVLTF.

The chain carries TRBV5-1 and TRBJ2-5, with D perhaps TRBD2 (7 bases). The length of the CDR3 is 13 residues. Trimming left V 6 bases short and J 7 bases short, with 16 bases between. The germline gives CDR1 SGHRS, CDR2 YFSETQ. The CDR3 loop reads CASTTGLGGTQYF. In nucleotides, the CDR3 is TGCGCCAGCACCACCGGACTAGGGGGGACCCAGTACTTC. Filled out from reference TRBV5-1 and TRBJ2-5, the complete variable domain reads KAGVTQTPRYLIKTRGQQVTLSCSPISGHRSVSWYQQTPGQGLQFLFEYFSETQRNKGNFPGRFSGRQFSNSRSEMNVSTLELGDSALYLCASTTGLGGTQYFGPGTRLLVL.